Below are 21 T cell receptor beta chains sequenced from a single sample in a study of shared clonotypes between healthy human individuals. Clones were sequenced by immunoSEQ multiplex PCR, and TCRdb holds only the in-frame ones, with some missing. Among roughly 660,000 clones listed, roughly 87% were seen once. Sequences were obtained from memory CD8+ T cells from PBMCs. Indicated subset: CD45RO+ cells pooled with CCR7-negative TemRA cells. Receptors originate from a young man in good health. Some clones in this sample may be carry-over from other donors' samples.

V usage is TRBV19 and J usage is TRBJ1-4; D unclear. The germline V and J ends were trimmed by 7 bases and 6 bases, with 12 bases remaining between them. The CDR3 is 13 amino acids. CDR1 LNHDA and CDR2 SQIVND come from the germline V gene (reference sequence). As DNA, the CDR3 is TGTGCCAGTACCGCAAACGGGTATGAAAAACTGTTTTTT. It specifies CASTANGYEKLFF.

This chain joins TRBV10-3 and TRBJ2-7, with 11 nucleotides matching TRBD1. Germline lookup yields CDR1 ENHRY and CDR2 SYGVKD. The V and J ends lost 10 bases and 6 bases, in that order; junction bases with no gene match: 8. This CDR3 is built from 13 residues. This chain's CDR3 is CATGTGGSGEQYF. The CDR3 DNA follows: TGTGCCACCGGGACAGGGGGAAGCGGCGAGCAGTACTTC.

The chain couples TRBV5-8 to TRBJ2-1; D might be TRBD2 (5 bases). The V end was cut by 2 bases, the J end by 7 bases, with 10 bases between. The CDR3 length is 13 residues. Germline V gene sequence: CDR1 SGHTS, CDR2 YDEGEE. CDR3 sequence: CASSFGPGNEQFF. In nucleotides, the CDR3 is TGTGCCAGCAGCTTCGGACCGGGGAATGAGCAGTTCTTC.

The chain has TRBV5-1 and TRBJ2-3; TRBD2 agrees at 8 bases. This CDR3 spans 15 amino acids. Germline V gene sequence: CDR1 SGHRS, CDR2 YFSETQ. V lost 5 bases to trimming and J lost 4 bases; unmatched junction nucleotides: 9. The CDR3 DNA sequence: TGCGCCAGCAGTCTCAGCGGGAGTTTTGCAGATACGCAGTATTTT. Its translation: CASSLSGSFADTQYF.

The V call is TRBV5-1, the J call TRBJ2-7, with 9 bases aligning to TRBD2. Germline assignment: CDR1 SGHRS and CDR2 YFSETQ. The CDR3 runs 17 residues. J gave up 5 bases and V 2 bases, and 14 bases lay outside the gene matches. The CDR3 is CASSFTSGPAPINEQYF. The CDR3 region has the DNA TGCGCCAGCAGCTTCACTAGCGGGCCCGCCCCAATCAACGAGCAGTACTTC.

The chain couples TRBV7-9 to TRBJ2-1, with 7 bases aligning to TRBD2. CDR1 is SEHNR and CDR2 is FQNEAQ in the germline V gene (reference sequence). V lost 1 base to trimming and J lost 9 bases; unmatched junction nucleotides: 21. This CDR3 is 19 amino acids long. The CDR3 DNA sequence: TGTGCCAGCAGCTTAGTATCTATGCTCGGAGCGGGAAAGGGAAGTGAGCAGTTCTTC. Translating gives CASSLVSMLGAGKGSEQFF. The full variable domain, its missing parts supplied by reference TRBV7-9 and TRBJ2-1, is DTGVSQNPRHKITKRGQNVTFRCDPISEHNRLYWYRQTLGQGPEFLTYFQNEAQLEKSRLLSDRFSAERPKGSFSTLEIQRTEQGDSAMYLCASSLVSMLGAGKGSEQFFGPGTRLTVL.

V and J are TRBV19 and TRBJ2-2; D call uncertain. The CDR3 spans 13 residues. Deletions cut 1 base from V and 4 bases from J, with 4 bases between. Germline V gene data show CDR1 as LNHDA and CDR2 as SQIVND (reference sequence). CDR3 bases: TGTGCCAGTAGTATAGGATCCACCGGGGAGCTGTTTTTT. Its protein product is CASSIGSTGELFF. Combining the CDR3 with reference TRBV19 and TRBJ2-2 gives the whole variable domain DGGITQSPKYLFRKEGQNVTLSCEQNLNHDAMYWYRQDPGQGLRLIYYSQIVNDFQKGDIAEGYSVSREKKESFPLTVTSAQKNPTAFYLCASSIGSTGELFFGEGSRLTVL.

This clone was counted once. The gene calls are TRBV28 and TRBJ1-4; TRBD1 agrees at 8 bases. From germline, CDR1 is MDHEN and CDR2 SYDVKM. V was pared by 4 bases and J by 6 bases, with 7 bases of the junction left unmatched. The CDR3 sequence is 15 residues long. The CDR3 bases are TGTGCCAGCAGTTCTCCGGGACAGGATCATGAAAAACTGTTTTTT. Protein sequence: CASSSPGQDHEKLFF.

V and J are TRBV7-8 and TRBJ2-3, with 9 bases fitting TRBD2. The germline V gene has CDR1 SGHVS and CDR2 FQNEAQ. V was clipped by 5 bases and J by 1 base; unmatched bases: 4. The CDR3 has 15 amino acids. The CDR3 protein is CASSQTSGGTDTQYF. CDR3 nucleotide sequence: TGTGCCAGCAGCCAGACTAGCGGTGGCACAGATACGCAGTATTTT.

The chain employs TRBV28 and TRBJ2-1; 9 positions agree with TRBD2. The germline gives CDR1 MDHEN, CDR2 SYDVKM. The CDR3 contains 15 residues. After removal of 1 base from V and 4 bases from J, the junction contained 2 bases not matched to a gene. The CDR3 nucleotides are TGTGCCAGCAGTTTATCTAGCGGGAAGTACAATGAGCAGTTCTTC. Its translation: CASSLSSGKYNEQFF.

The chain uses TRBV7-9 and TRBJ2-7; 10 positions match TRBD1. V shed 1 base, J shed 4 bases, and the junction held 4 bases outside the gene matches. Germline V lookup: CDR1 SEHNR, CDR2 FQNEAQ (reference sequence). This CDR3 spans 15 amino acids. Written as DNA, the CDR3 is TGTGCCAGCAGCTTAGGGGACAGGGGTCGGTACGAGCAGTACTTC. As protein: CASSLGDRGRYEQYF.

The CDR3 is CAWSLGARTEAFF. The CDR3 nucleotides read TGTGCCTGGAGTTTGGGGGCGCGAACTGAAGCTTTCTTT. The rearrangement uses TRBV30 and TRBJ1-1; D is possibly TRBD1 (6 bases). Deletions cut 2 bases from V and 5 bases from J, with 12 bases between. The CDR3 spans 13 residues. The germline CDR1 and CDR2 sequences are GTSNPN and SVGIG (reference sequence).

This clone is a singleton in its sample. V is TRBV9 and J is TRBJ2-1; 15 bases fit TRBD2. J lost 8 bases, V lost 3 bases, and 9 bases had no gene match. Germline V lookup: CDR1 SGDLS, CDR2 YYNGEE. The CDR3 is 17 amino acids. The CDR3 here is CASSATGLAGGRDEQFF. CDR3 in DNA: TGTGCCAGCAGCGCCACGGGACTAGCGGGAGGTCGAGATGAGCAGTTCTTC.

J is TRBJ1-2 and V is TRBV7-9; 11 bases align to TRBD1. The CDR3 sequence is 14 residues long. V was clipped by 6 bases and J by 7 bases; unmatched bases: 7. Germline V gene lookup returns CDR1 SEHNR and CDR2 FQNEAQ (reference sequence). CDR3 DNA sequence: TGTGCCAGCAGACAAGGACAGGGGGCAGGTGGCTACACCTTC. Encoded protein: CASRQGQGAGGYTF.

The chain uses TRBV27 and TRBJ2-7; no definite D call. CDR3 length: 13 residues. Trimming left V 4 bases short and J 6 bases short, with 13 bases between. Looked up from germline, CDR1 is MNHEY and CDR2 is SMNVEV (reference sequence). CDR3 amino acids: CASSSPGLIEQYF. The CDR3 region has the DNA TGTGCCAGCAGTTCCCCGGGTCTAATCGAGCAGTACTTC.

This sequence joins TRBV28 and TRBJ1-1; unclear D gene. V shed 7 bases and J shed 3 bases, with 12 bases lying between them. The CDR3 loop spans 13 amino acids. In germline, CDR1 is MDHEN, CDR2 SYDVKM. Written as DNA, the CDR3 is TGTGCCAGCACCTTTTCTCGGCACACTGAAGCTTTCTTT. This codes for CASTFSRHTEAFF.

This chain connects TRBV9 to TRBJ2-7, with D perhaps TRBD1 (6 bases). The CDR3 is 14 residues long. Looked up from germline, CDR1 is SGDLS and CDR2 is YYNGEE. Trimming left V 2 bases short and J 2 bases short, with 11 bases between. CDR3 amino acids: CASSVGTFPYEQYF. The CDR3 bases are TGTGCCAGCAGCGTCGGGACATTCCCCTACGAGCAGTACTTC. The full variable domain, in which reference TRBV9 and TRBJ2-7 provide the parts outside the CDR3, is DSGVTQTPKHLITATGQRVTLRCSPRSGDLSVYWYQQSLDQGLQFLIQYYNGEERAKGNILERFSAQQFPDLHSELNLSSLELGDSALYFCASSVGTFPYEQYFGPGTRLTVT.

V and J are TRBV7-9 and TRBJ1-2, with D maybe TRBD1 (6 bases). The germline V gene has CDR1 SEHNR and CDR2 FQNEAQ (reference sequence). The length of the CDR3 is 18 residues. V was cut by 0 bases and J by 0 bases, with 17 bases left in between. The CDR3 DNA reads TGTGCCAGCAGCTTAGCGCAAGTTTTGGACAGAGCTAACTATGGCTACACCTTC. It yields the protein CASSLAQVLDRANYGYTF.

This clone has just one count. The chain employs TRBV25-1 and TRBJ2-7; D remains ambiguous. Germline CDR1 reads MGHDK; CDR2 reads SYGVNS. Between the trimmed V and J ends, which lost 5 bases and 2 bases, there was a span of 10 bases. The CDR3 runs 13 residues. This CDR3 is CASSSRPPYEQYF. Written as DNA, the CDR3 is TGTGCCAGCAGTAGCAGACCTCCCTACGAGCAGTACTTC.

The chain employs TRBV5-4 and TRBJ2-7; 14 bases map to TRBD2. The junction had 6 bases not matched to a gene; V was cut back by 4 bases and J by 3 bases. The CDR3 covers 16 residues. The V gene's germline CDR1 is SGHNT and CDR2 YYREEE (reference sequence). CDR3 residues: CASSGPGLAGDYEQYF. CDR3 nucleotide sequence: TGTGCCAGCAGCGGCCCGGGACTAGCGGGAGACTACGAGCAGTACTTC.

The chain combines TRBV7-6 with TRBJ1-1; the match to TRBD1 covers 8 bases. Germline lookup yields CDR1 SGHVS and CDR2 FNYEAQ. This CDR3 has 16 residues. J gave up 3 bases and V 5 bases, and 11 bases lay outside the gene matches. CDR3 bases: TGTGCCAGCAGCATACTCAGGGGGCGTCAGGACACTGAAGCTTTCTTT. Its translation is CASSILRGRQDTEAFF.